This paragraph covers one T cell receptor (beta chain) sequence. No antigen is known for it. The V segment lost 5 bases and the J segment 1 base; nucleotides outside the gene matches: 3. The CDR3 is 14 residues long. Per the germline V gene, CDR1 is SNHLY and CDR2 is FYNNEI. This record comes from a study of vaccination and CD4 T cells after COVID-19. Whole-study context: The peptides that stimulated the cells were overlapping spike peptides from SARS-CoV-2, HCoV-NL63, HCoV-OC43 and HCoV-229E.

Treatment denoted: 10-day PBMC culture with coronavirus spike peptide pools or control peptides (ViraFEST assay). Expanded clonotypes were found by TCR sequencing after peptide-pool stimulation (ViraFEST). Isolation of CD4+ T cells by negative selection took place after roughly nine days of culture. An Oncomine TCR Beta short-read assay was used to sequence the DNA from cultured CD4+ T cells. MiXCR, run by TCRdb on the PCR reads, gives a single entry per CDR3 protein. This table holds about 12,000 distinct CDR3 sequences, roughly 27% found once. This clonotype originated in a human donor who received a COVID-19 vaccine. The chain is built from TRBV2 and TRBJ2-3, with TRBD2 identical over 7 bases. Sample: CD4+ T cells from blood, cultured in vitro, taken before SARS-CoV-2 vaccination. CDR3 in DNA: TGTGCCAGCAGTAGGGACTATCGCACAGATACGCAGTATTTT. It codes for CASSRDYRTDTQYF.